A single sample gave rise to the 18 T cell receptor beta chains below, sequenced in a study of T cells in Graves' hyperthyroidism and ophthalmopathy. What was amplified from RNA transcripts were TCR beta CDR3 regions. Carried out on the TCR CDR3, a first-round RT-PCR used the HTBI primer set. MiXCR, run by TCRdb on the multiplex PCR reads, gives a single entry per CDR3 protein. The repertoire includes some 650,000 distinct CDR3 sequences, 15% to 20% of them detected once, and approximately 3.5% sits in the top ten. The sample consisted of blood. The receptors were gathered from a woman in her 40s with Graves' ophthalmopathy.

The gene calls are TRBV19 and TRBJ1-4; unclear D gene. This CDR3 contains 14 residues. The germline CDR1 and CDR2 sequences are LNHDA and SQIVND (reference sequence). V lost 4 bases and J lost 8, with 14 bases in between. The CDR3 is CASSTREGSEKLFF. CDR3 sequence (DNA): TGTGCCAGTAGTACCCGGGAAGGGAGCGAAAAACTGTTTTTT.

This clonotype has a count of ten or more. The chain uses TRBV28 and TRBJ1-5; maybe TRBD1 (6 bases). With 5 bases removed from V and 2 bases from J, the gap between germline ends came to 10 bases. The CDR3 runs to 14 residues. Germline CDR1 is MDHEN and CDR2 is SYDVKM. CDR3 bases: TGTGCCAGCAGTCCCCGACAGGGCAATCAGCCCCAGCATTTT. Amino acids: CASSPRQGNQPQHF.

There are many counts of this clonotype. The rearrangement uses TRBV18 and TRBJ2-1; D call uncertain. V lost 2 bases and J lost 6, with 14 bases in between. The CDR3 spans 15 residues. In germline, CDR1 is KGHSH, CDR2 LQKENI. As DNA, the CDR3 is TGTGCCAGCTCACCAGGTCGTATTGTCTCCAATGAGCAGTTCTTC. It is translated as CASSPGRIVSNEQFF.

In this sample, this clonotype turned up a few times. The chain combines TRBV6-5 with TRBJ1-2; TRBD1 is a possible D gene (6 bases). Deletions cut 0 bases from V and 5 bases from J, with 13 bases between. Germline CDR1 reads MNHEY; CDR2 reads SVGAGI. This CDR3 is built from 15 residues. The CDR3 nucleotides read TGTGCCAGCAGTTACTCTGGGGGGCAGAGGTATGGCTACACCTTC. Translating it yields CASSYSGGQRYGYTF.

The rearrangement joins TRBV10-2 to TRBJ1-5, with D perhaps TRBD1 (5 bases). This CDR3 spans 15 amino acids. CDR1 and CDR2 (germline): WSHSY, SAAADI. The germline V and J ends were trimmed by 2 bases and 5 bases, with 13 bases remaining between them. CDR3 in DNA: TGCGCCAGCAGTGAGGGGGAGGGGTCGCATCAGCCCCAGCATTTT. Amino acid sequence: CASSEGEGSHQPQHF.

For this clonotype: A clone one base away is much larger, so this may be a read error. The J gene is TRBJ2-5, the V gene TRBV3-1, with a tentative D call TRBD1 (5 bases). The CDR3 consists of 14 residues. Germline V gives CDR1 LGHDT, CDR2 YNNKEL (reference sequence). In DNA, the CDR3 is TGTGCCGGCAGCCAAGAGGCAGGGCAAGAGACCCAGTACTTC. Encoded protein: CAGSQEAGQETQYF.

The V call is TRBV5-8, the J call TRBJ1-5; 7 nucleotides line up with TRBD1. J lost 11 bases, V lost 3 bases, and 11 bases had no gene match. Germline V gene data show CDR1 as SGHTS and CDR2 as YDEGEE. The CDR3 has 14 residues. CDR3 DNA: TGTGCCAGCAGCTGGATACAGGGGACCCAAGCCCAGCATTTT. It codes for CASSWIQGTQAQHF. The whole variable domain, remainder taken from reference TRBV5-8 and TRBJ1-5, is EAGVTQSPTHLIKTRGQQATLRCSPISGHTSVYWYQQALGLGLQFLLWYDEGEERNRGNFPPRFSGRQFPNYSSELNVNALELEDSALYLCASSWIQGTQAQHFGDGTRLSIL.

This clonotype was found many times. The chain carries TRBV20-1 and TRBJ2-7, with 12 bases matching TRBD2. Germline trimming cut 0 bases from V and 7 bases from J; bases unmatched to any gene: 7. This CDR3 region has 15 residues. From germline, CDR1 is DFQATT and CDR2 SNEGSKA (reference sequence). The CDR3 region has the DNA TGCAGTGCTAGAGATCGTACTAGCGGGGGGTGGGAGCAGTACTTC. Translating it yields CSARDRTSGGWEQYF.

This clonotype was seen a few times. One end of the junction fails to match germline, which may point to a read error. The genes are TRBV5-1 and TRBJ2-5; D possibly corresponds to TRBD2 (5 bases). Germline CDR1 and CDR2: SGHRS and YFSETQ. This CDR3 region has 13 residues. The CDR3 DNA is TGTGCCAGCAGCTTATTCGGGGAGGAGACCCAGTACTTC. Amino acid sequence: CASSLFGEETQYF.

This chain uses TRBV27 with TRBJ1-6; D remains unclear. V lost 0 bases to trimming and J lost 0 bases, with 6 bases between them. The V gene's germline CDR1 is MNHEY and CDR2 SMNVEV (reference sequence). The CDR3 contains 16 residues. The CDR3 DNA sequence: TGTGCCAGCAGTTTATCGTTGGTCTCCTATAATTCACCCCTCCACTTT. Translated, it gives CASSLSLVSYNSPLHF.

This clonotype came up many times. CDR3 loop: CSGFGRAPNIQYF. The DNA of the CDR3 is TGCAGTGGCTTCGGCAGGGCCCCAAACATTCAGTACTTC. The chain joins TRBV20-1 to TRBJ2-4; a weak D match, TRBD1 (5 bases). In germline, CDR1 is DFQATT, CDR2 SNEGSKA (reference sequence). The length of the CDR3 is 13 residues. Deletions cut 7 bases from V and 6 bases from J, with 16 bases between.

In this sample, this clonotype turned up many times. The chain carries TRBV7-9 and TRBJ2-7, with D unclear. V was pared by 5 bases and J by 0 bases, with 5 bases between. This CDR3 spans 12 amino acids. CDR1 and CDR2 (germline): SEHNR, FQNEAQ (reference sequence). This CDR3 is CASSSLSYEQYF. In DNA, the CDR3 is TGTGCCAGCAGCAGCCTCTCCTACGAGCAGTACTTC. The variable domain in full, with the rest retrieved from reference TRBV7-9 and TRBJ2-7, is DTGVSQNPRHKITKRGQNVTFRCDPISEHNRLYWYRQTLGQGPEFLTYFQNEAQLEKSRLLSDRFSAERPKGSFSTLEIQRTEQGDSAMYLCASSSLSYEQYFGPGTRLTVT.

This clonotype was counted ten times or more. The genes are TRBV6-5 and TRBJ1-2, with 7 bases that match TRBD1. This CDR3 region has 14 residues. Germline V gene lookup returns CDR1 MNHEY and CDR2 SVGAGI. With V trimmed by 2 bases and J by 7 bases, 7 bases remained unmatched. The CDR3 DNA follows: TGTGCCAGCAGTTACCGCAACAGGGGCCCTGGCTACACCTTC. Its translation is CASSYRNRGPGYTF.

The V call is TRBV6-5, the J call TRBJ2-3, with 7 bases lining up with TRBD2. CDR1 is MNHEY, CDR2 SVGAGI, per germline. The ends lost 3 bases at V and 6 bases at J; junction bases unmatched: 9. This CDR3 has 15 residues. This chain's CDR3 is CASSYGTTPSDTQYF. The CDR3 DNA sequence: TGTGCCAGCAGTTATGGGACTACCCCCTCGGATACGCAGTATTTT.

This clonotype was seen many times. The rearrangement uses TRBV6-2 or TRBV6-3 and TRBJ2-3, with 7 bases identical to TRBD2. CDR3 length equals 12 residues. The germline V gene has CDR1 MNHEY and CDR2 SVGEGT. With 6 bases clipped from V and 9 bases from J, the junction kept 6 bases outside the gene matches. The CDR3 DNA follows: TGTGCCAGCAGCTTAGGACTAGGCACGCAGTATTTT. Translating it yields CASSLGLGTQYF.

This clonotype occurred many times. The chain recombines TRBV30 with TRBJ2-7; D not resolved. The CDR3 spans 11 residues. Germline-derived CDR1 and CDR2 are GTSNPN and SVGIG (reference sequence). The V end lost 4 bases, the J end lost 6 bases, and 10 bases lay between the germline ends. The DNA of the CDR3 is TGTGCCTGGACCCACGCTTCCGAGCAGTACTTC. It codes for CAWTHASEQYF.

This clonotype was observed at least ten times. The chain employs TRBV18 and TRBJ2-5; D unclear. The CDR3 runs to 14 residues. Germline values: CDR1 KGHSH, CDR2 LQKENI. The ends were cut back, 4 bases at V and 1 base at J, with 10 bases in the middle. The CDR3 DNA sequence: TGTGCCAGCTCACGCTCAGGTAGCCAAGAGACCCAGTACTTC. Translation gives CASSRSGSQETQYF.

This clonotype was recorded many times. This CDR3 reads CASSLVRPRTSYEQYF. In DNA, the CDR3 is TGTGCCAGCAGCTTAGTTCGGCCCCGGACCTCCTACGAGCAGTACTTC. The chain recombines TRBV13 with TRBJ2-7; no reliable D call. V lost 1 base, J lost 0 bases, and 13 bases lay in between. Germline V CDR1 and CDR2: PRHDT, FYEKMQ (reference sequence). The CDR3 spans 16 residues. Full variable domain (outside the CDR3, taken from reference TRBV13 and TRBJ2-7): AAGVIQSPRHLIKEKRETATLKCYPIPRHDTVYWYQQGPGQDPQFLISFYEKMQSDKGSIPDRFSAQQFSDYHSELNMSSLELGDSALYFCASSLVRPRTSYEQYFGPGTRLTVT.